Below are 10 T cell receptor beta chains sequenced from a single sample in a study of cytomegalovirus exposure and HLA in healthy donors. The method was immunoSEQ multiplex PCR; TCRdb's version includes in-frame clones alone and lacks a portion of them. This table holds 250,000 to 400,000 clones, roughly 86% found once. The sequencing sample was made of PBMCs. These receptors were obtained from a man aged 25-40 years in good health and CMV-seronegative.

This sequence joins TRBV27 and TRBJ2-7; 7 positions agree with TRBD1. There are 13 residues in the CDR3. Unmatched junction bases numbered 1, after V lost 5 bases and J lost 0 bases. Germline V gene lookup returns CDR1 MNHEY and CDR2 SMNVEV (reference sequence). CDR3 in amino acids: CASSHRGSYEQYF. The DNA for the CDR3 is TGTGCCAGCAGTCACAGGGGCTCCTACGAGCAGTACTTC.

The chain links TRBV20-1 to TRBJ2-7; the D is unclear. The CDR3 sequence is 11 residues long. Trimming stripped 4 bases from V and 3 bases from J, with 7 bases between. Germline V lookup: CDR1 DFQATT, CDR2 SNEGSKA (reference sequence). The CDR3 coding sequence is TGCAGTGCTACAGGAAACTACGAGCAGTACTTC. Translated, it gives CSATGNYEQYF.

CDR3: CASSSPWGRSTDTQYF. CDR3 nucleotide sequence: TGTGCCAGCAGCTCCCCATGGGGGCGGAGCACAGATACGCAGTATTTT. V gene TRBV11-2 combines with J gene TRBJ2-3, with D maybe TRBD1 (6 bases). CDR1 is SGHAT and CDR2 is FQNNGV in the germline V gene. The CDR3 is 16 residues long. Trimming took off 4 bases at V and 0 bases at J, with 14 bases between the two ends.

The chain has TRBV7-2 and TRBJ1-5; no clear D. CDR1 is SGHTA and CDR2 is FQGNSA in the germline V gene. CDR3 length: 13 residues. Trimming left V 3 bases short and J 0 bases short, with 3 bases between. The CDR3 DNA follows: TGTGCCAGCAGCTTCAATAGCAATCAGCCCCAGCATTTT. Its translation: CASSFNSNQPQHF.

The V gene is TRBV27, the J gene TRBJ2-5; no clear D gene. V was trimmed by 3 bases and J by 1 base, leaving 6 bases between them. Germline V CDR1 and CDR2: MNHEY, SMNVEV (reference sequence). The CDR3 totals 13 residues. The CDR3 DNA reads TGTGCCAGCAGTTTGACAAGCCAAGAGACCCAGTACTTC. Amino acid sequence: CASSLTSQETQYF.

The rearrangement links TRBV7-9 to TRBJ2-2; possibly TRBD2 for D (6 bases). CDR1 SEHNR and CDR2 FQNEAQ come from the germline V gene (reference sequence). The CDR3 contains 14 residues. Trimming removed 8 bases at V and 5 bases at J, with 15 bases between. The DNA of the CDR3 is TGTGCCAGCTACCAGGACCGGGGGACCGGGGAGCTGTTTTTT. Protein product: CASYQDRGTGELFF. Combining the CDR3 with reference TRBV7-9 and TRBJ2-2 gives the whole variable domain DTGVSQNPRHKITKRGQNVTFRCDPISEHNRLYWYRQTLGQGPEFLTYFQNEAQLEKSRLLSDRFSAERPKGSFSTLEIQRTEQGDSAMYLCASYQDRGTGELFFGEGSRLTVL.

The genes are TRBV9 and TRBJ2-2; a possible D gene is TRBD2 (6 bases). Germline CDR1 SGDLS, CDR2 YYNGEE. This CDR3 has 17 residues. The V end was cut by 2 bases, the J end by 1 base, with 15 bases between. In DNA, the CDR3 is TGTGCCAGCAGCGTTGTAGGTGGCGGGGTGAACACCGGGGAGCTGTTTTTT. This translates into CASSVVGGGVNTGELFF. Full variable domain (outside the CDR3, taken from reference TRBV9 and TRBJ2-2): DSGVTQTPKHLITATGQRVTLRCSPRSGDLSVYWYQQSLDQGLQFLIQYYNGEERAKGNILERFSAQQFPDLHSELNLSSLELGDSALYFCASSVVGGGVNTGELFFGEGSRLTVL.

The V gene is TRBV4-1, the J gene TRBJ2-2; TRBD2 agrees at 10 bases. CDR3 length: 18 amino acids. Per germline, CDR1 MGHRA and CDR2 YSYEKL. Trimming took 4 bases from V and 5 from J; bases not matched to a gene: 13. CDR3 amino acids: CASSPYGSGGAWTGELFF. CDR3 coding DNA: TGCGCCAGCAGCCCATACGGGAGCGGGGGGGCCTGGACCGGGGAGCTGTTTTTT.

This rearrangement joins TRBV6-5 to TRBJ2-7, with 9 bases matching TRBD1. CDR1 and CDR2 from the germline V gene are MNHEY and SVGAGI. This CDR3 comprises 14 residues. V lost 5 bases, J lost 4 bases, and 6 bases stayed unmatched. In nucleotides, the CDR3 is TGTGCCAGCAGTACCAGACAGGGGGTTTACGAGCAGTACTTC. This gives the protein CASSTRQGVYEQYF.

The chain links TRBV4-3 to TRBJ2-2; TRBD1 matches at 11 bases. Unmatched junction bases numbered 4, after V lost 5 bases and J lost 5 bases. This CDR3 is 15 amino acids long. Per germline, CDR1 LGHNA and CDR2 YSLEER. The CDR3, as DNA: TGCGCCAGCAGCGAAGGGACAGGGGGAACCGGGGAGCTGTTTTTT. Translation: CASSEGTGGTGELFF.